A single sample gave rise to the 17 T cell receptor beta chains below, sequenced in a study of T cells in Graves' hyperthyroidism and ophthalmopathy. The CDR3 regions of TCR beta were amplified from RNA transcripts. With the HTBI primer set, the TCR CDR3 went through a first round of RT-PCR. TCRdb analysed the multiplex PCR reads with MiXCR anew, one entry per CDR3 protein. The sample carries about 600,000 distinct CDR3 sequences, around 15% recorded once. Input material: blood. The receptors were gathered from a woman in her forties with Graves' ophthalmopathy.

This clonotype was seen repeatedly, ten times or more. The chain links TRBV2 to TRBJ2-5; D unresolved. V was trimmed by 7 bases and J by 1 base, leaving 7 bases between them. Germline V CDR1 and CDR2: SNHLY, FYNNEI. CDR3 length equals 12 residues. CDR3 in amino acids: CASKGAQETQYF. For the CDR3, the DNA is TGTGCCAGCAAAGGAGCCCAAGAGACCCAGTACTTC.

This clonotype has a count of ten or more. The V gene is TRBV11-2, the J gene TRBJ2-1; D is undetermined. CDR3 size: 15 residues. Germline CDR1 reads SGHAT; CDR2 reads FQNNGV. V was pared by 0 bases and J by 5 bases, with 11 bases between. The CDR3 reads CASSLEAGPHNEQFF. In DNA form, the CDR3 reads TGTGCCAGCAGCTTAGAGGCAGGCCCCCACAATGAGCAGTTCTTC.

Notes on this clonotype: Sequence at one end of the junction differs from germline and may be a read error. The rearrangement links TRBV5-1 to TRBJ2-1; D is ambiguous. The CDR3 totals 13 residues. Germline V gives CDR1 SGHRS, CDR2 YFSETQ. The CDR3 protein is CASSLDSYNERFF. CDR3 DNA sequence: TGCGCCAGCAGCTTGGATTCGTACAATGAGCGGTTCTTC. Full variable domain (rest looked up from reference TRBV5-1 and TRBJ2-1): KAGVTQTPRYLIKTRGQQVTLSCSPISGHRSVSWYQQTPGQGLQFLFEYFSETQRNKGNFPGRFSGRQFSNSRSEMNVSTLELGDSALYLCASSLDSYNERFFGPGTRLTVL.

This clonotype is a singleton in its sample. CDR3 DNA: TGTGCCAGCAGCTTAGTACAGGGGCTGGCTCAGCCCCAGCATTTT. Translation gives CASSLVQGLAQPQHF. The chain carries TRBV7-2 and TRBJ1-5, with 7 bases identical to TRBD1. This CDR3 has 15 residues. With V trimmed by 1 base and J by 6 bases, 6 bases remained unmatched. Germline CDR1 and CDR2: SGHTA and FQGNSA.

V usage is TRBV20-1 and J usage is TRBJ1-5, with TRBD1 matching 7 bases. This CDR3 contains 13 residues. From germline, CDR1 is DFQATT and CDR2 SNEGSKA (reference sequence). With 5 bases clipped from V and 5 bases from J, the junction kept 6 bases outside the gene matches. CDR3 coding DNA: TGCAGTGCTCACGGGACAGTCCATCAGCCCCAGCATTTT. Its protein is CSAHGTVHQPQHF.

This clonotype has a count of ten or more. The chain is built from TRBV2 and TRBJ2-2; 10 nucleotides agree with TRBD2. Germline V lookup: CDR1 SNHLY, CDR2 FYNNEI. The V gene end was trimmed by 3 bases and the J gene end by 7 bases; junction bases not matched to a gene: 8. The CDR3 spans 16 residues. The CDR3 reads CASSEGLAGVNGELFF. The CDR3 DNA sequence: TGTGCCAGCAGTGAGGGGCTAGCGGGAGTTAACGGGGAGCTGTTTTTT.

This clonotype was seen just once. The chain employs TRBV3-1 and TRBJ2-5, with D possibly TRBD2 on 6 matching bases. The CDR3 consists of 15 residues. Germline values: CDR1 LGHDT, CDR2 YNNKEL (reference sequence). Trimming left V 2 bases short and J 7 bases short, with 17 bases between. The CDR3 bases are TGTGCCAGCAGCCAACTGGACGGGGGATCCGGGACCCAGTACTTC. Translation: CASSQLDGGSGTQYF.

This clonotype was observed many times. V and J are TRBV3-1 and TRBJ2-1, with 14 nucleotides matching TRBD2. The CDR3 has 17 residues. Germline V gene sequence: CDR1 LGHDT, CDR2 YNNKEL (reference sequence). The trim removed 6 bases at V and 6 bases at J, leaving 10 bases unmatched. The DNA for the CDR3 is TGTGCCAGCAGTAGAAGACTAGCGGGAGGGTCCGCCAATGAGCAGTTCTTC. Its protein product is CASSRRLAGGSANEQFF.

The chain couples TRBV20-1 to TRBJ1-3; D is perhaps TRBD1 (6 bases). V lost 2 bases to trimming and J lost 3 bases, with 11 bases between them. The CDR3 covers 14 residues. CDR1 DFQATT and CDR2 SNEGSKA come from the germline V gene (reference sequence). The CDR3 DNA reads as TGCAGTGCTAGAAAGGAGGGGGTTGGAAACACCATATATTTT. Protein sequence: CSARKEGVGNTIYF.

A few counts support this clonotype. The chain links TRBV2 to TRBJ1-6; the match to TRBD1 covers 8 bases. J was trimmed by 1 base and V by 5 bases; bases with no gene match: 10. This CDR3 contains 18 residues. The germline gives CDR1 SNHLY, CDR2 FYNNEI. This CDR3 reads CASSQWTGSESYNSPLHF. The CDR3 nucleotides are TGTGCCAGCAGTCAATGGACAGGGTCAGAGTCCTATAATTCACCCCTCCACTTT.

V usage is TRBV9 and J usage is TRBJ2-1; TRBD2 matches at 8 bases. Germline assignment: CDR1 SGDLS and CDR2 YYNGEE. V trimming: 3 bases; J trimming: 7 bases; junction bases outside the gene matches: 9. The CDR3 loop spans 15 amino acids. CDR3 loop: CASSERGGYNNEQFF. CDR3 bases: TGTGCCAGCAGCGAACGGGGGGGGTACAATAATGAGCAGTTCTTC.

Many counts were recorded for this clonotype. The V and J genes are TRBV4-2 and TRBJ2-3; 8 bases map to TRBD1. CDR1 is LGHNA and CDR2 is YNFKEQ in the germline V gene. The CDR3 spans 13 residues. V lost 3 bases, J lost 8 bases, and 4 bases stayed unmatched. The CDR3 DNA reads TGTGCCAGCAGCCAGACAGGGGAAGGTACGCAGTATTTT. Its translation: CASSQTGEGTQYF.

This clonotype occurred many times. The chain is built from TRBV20-1 and TRBJ2-1; perhaps TRBD2 as D (7 bases). This CDR3 has 15 amino acids. Germline assignment: CDR1 DFQATT and CDR2 SNEGSKA (reference sequence). The V end lost 1 base, the J end lost 4 bases, and 14 bases lay between the germline ends. The CDR3 bases are TGCAGTGCTAGAGTAAGGGGGGGCGGGTACAATGAGCAGTTCTTC. Protein product: CSARVRGGGYNEQFF.

The chain carries TRBV12-5 and TRBJ2-1; 11 bases match TRBD2. This CDR3 has 22 amino acids. Germline CDR1 is LGHNT and CDR2 is FRNRAP. V was clipped by 0 bases and J by 5 bases; unmatched bases: 21. The CDR3 coding sequence is TGTGCTAGTGGTTTGGTAGGCCCCGTTACTAGCGGGAGAGTGGGAACCAACAATGAGCAGTTCTTC. It specifies CASGLVGPVTSGRVGTNNEQFF.

This clonotype has more than one count but fewer than ten. This chain connects TRBV11-1 to TRBJ2-3; possible D gene TRBD2, 5 bases. The length of the CDR3 is 15 residues. CDR1 SGHAT and CDR2 FQDESV come from the germline V gene (reference sequence). With 6 bases removed from V and 3 bases from J, the gap between germline ends came to 16 bases. The CDR3, as DNA: TGTGCCAGCAGTCCCGGGATTAGGGATACAGATACGCAGTATTTT. This translates into CASSPGIRDTDTQYF.

With regard to this clonotype: Mismatch with germline at one junction end may stem from a read error. The chain carries TRBV6-2 or TRBV6-3 and TRBJ2-7, with a possible D match to TRBD2 (6 bases). Looked up from germline, CDR1 is MNHEY and CDR2 is SVGEGT. This CDR3 is built from 14 residues. The CDR3 DNA sequence: TGTGCCAGCGGTAAGGCGGGAAGCTCCTACGAGCGGTACTTC. The encoded protein is CASGKAGSSYERYF.

This clonotype was seen repeatedly, ten times or more. This rearrangement joins TRBV2 to TRBJ2-1; 14 positions agree with TRBD2. J lost 8 bases, V lost 7 bases, and 7 bases had no gene match. In germline, CDR1 is SNHLY, CDR2 FYNNEI. This CDR3 is built from 15 residues. DNA for the CDR3: TGTGCCAGCAAGGTAGGGACTAGCGGGAGTCATGAGCAGTTCTTC. This encodes CASKVGTSGSHEQFF.